This T cell receptor (beta chain) was identified during a study of vaccination effects on CD4 cells after COVID-19. Antigen-specific CD4+ T cell clonotypes were called by their expansion after viral peptide-pool culture in ViraFEST. CD4+ T cell isolation took place after 10 days of culture. Every participant took two doses of the BNT162b2 or mRNA-1273 vaccine. Clones were read by immunoSEQ multiplex PCR, and TCRdb kept only the in-frame ones, dropping some. In the table there are approximately 83,000 clones, 60% to 85% of which are singletons. Trimming took 6 bases from V and 8 from J; bases not matched to a gene: 12. CDR1 and CDR2 from the germline V gene are KGHDR and SFDVKD. The CDR3 has 16 amino acids. To note about this clone: Its specificity is not known.

This chain uses TRBV24-1 with TRBJ1-4; the match to TRBD1 covers 9 bases. This clonotype was obtained from a human donor who received a COVID-19 vaccine. The sample in question was CD4+ T cells from PBMCs cultured with HCoV-OC43 spike peptides, obtained after COVID-19 vaccination. Subset given: HCoV-OC43 spike overlapping peptide pool stimulation. The CDR3 here is CATSNPGQGRSEKLFF. CDR3 sequence (DNA): TGTGCCACCAGTAACCCAGGACAGGGGCGGTCGGAAAAACTGTTTTTT.